The source of this T cell receptor beta chain is a study of T-cell reconstitution after alpha-beta-depleted transplantation in children (dated by TCRdb to the mid-2010s). Concerning the study at large: Using TCR repertoire profiling, the study quantitatively followed how T-cell immune reconstitution unfolded in children after TCRalphabeta/CD19-depleted allogeneic hematopoietic cell transplantation.

As for this clonotype: What this receptor recognizes is not known. Within one base of it there is no much larger clone, and no base qualities were kept.

From the germline V gene, CDR1 is MRHNA and CDR2 is SNTAGT. Taken from cysteine to phenylalanine, the CDR3 has 15 residues. Kept here is only the CDR3 DNA, which spans 45 bases and is read in frame from base 1. V and J are truncated by 5 bases and 5 bases respectively, leaving an intervening sequence of 16 bases. The library was built by means of PCR. The instrument given in TCRdb is Illumina HiSeq 2500. TCR libraries were prepared with molecular barcoding, using unique molecular identifiers to normalize TCRbeta repertoire quantification. In-frame beta chains were kept once TCRdb had trimmed the public reads at Q25 with fastp and called clones with MiXCR. Rows are unified per CDR3 protein, each entry keeping the most common DNA and genes. The table for this sample lists 440,000 or so distinct CDR3 sequences; roughly 11% of them were counted only once. Roughly 5.1% of the sample lies in the top ten.

This sequence was found in a human donor who donated a stem cell graft to a child with acute myeloid leukemia. The chain joins TRBV6-4 to TRBJ2-1; 6 matching bases give a weak D call of TRBD2. This sample comprised PBMCs from the stem cell graft donor, obtained from the stem cell graft. Here the CDR3 is given as CASSPEGTGDNEQFF. Read as DNA, the sequence is TGTGCCAGCAGTCCGGAGGGTACTGGTGACAATGAGCAGTTCTTC.